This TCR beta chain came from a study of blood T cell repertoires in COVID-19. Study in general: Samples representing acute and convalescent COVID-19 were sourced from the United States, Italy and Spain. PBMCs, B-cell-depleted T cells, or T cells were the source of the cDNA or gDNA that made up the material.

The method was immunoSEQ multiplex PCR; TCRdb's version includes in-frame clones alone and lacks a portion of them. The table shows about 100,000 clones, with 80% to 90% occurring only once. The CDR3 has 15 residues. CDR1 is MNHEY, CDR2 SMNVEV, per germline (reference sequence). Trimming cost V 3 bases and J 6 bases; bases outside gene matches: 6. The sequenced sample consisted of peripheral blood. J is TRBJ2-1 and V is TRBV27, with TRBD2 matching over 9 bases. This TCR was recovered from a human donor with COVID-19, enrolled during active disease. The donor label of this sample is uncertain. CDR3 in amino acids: CASSFMTSGANEQFF. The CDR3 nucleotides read TGTGCCAGCAGTTTCATGACTAGCGGAGCCAATGAGCAGTTCTTC.